The present T cell receptor (beta chain) was sequenced within a study of blood T cell repertoires in COVID-19. With 5 bases removed from V and 4 bases from J, the gap between germline ends came to 14 bases. This CDR3 has 13 amino acids. CDR1 is GTSNPN and CDR2 is SVGIG in the germline V gene (reference sequence). Measured with immunoSEQ multiplex PCR; TCRdb has only the in-frame clones, and not every one. The table records fewer than 500,000 clones, 81% of them present only once. The chain has TRBV30 and TRBJ1-1; D perhaps matches TRBD1 (6 bases). Sequencing was performed on peripheral blood. The receptor was derived from a human donor with acute or convalescent COVID-19. The donor label of this sample is uncertain. The CDR3 loop reads CAWCYRETTEAFF. CDR3 bases: TGTGCCTGGTGCTACAGGGAGACCACTGAAGCTTTCTTT. Full variable domain (remainder filled in from reference TRBV30 and TRBJ1-1): SQTIHQWPATLVQPVGSPLSLECTVEGTSNPNLYWYRQAAGRGLQLLFYSVGIGQISSEVPQNLSASRPQDRQFILSSKKLLLSDSGFYLCAWCYRETTEAFFGQGTRLTVV.